Shown below are 17 T cell receptor beta chains from a single sample sequenced in a study of cytomegalovirus exposure and HLA in healthy donors. The PCR ran on 60 Vbeta and 13 Jbeta primers. This table comes from immunoSEQ multiplex PCR, and its TCRdb copy is limited to in-frame clones, with some not included. The repertoire holds around 170,000 clones, with about 80% as singletons. The specimen was PBMCs. These receptors were collected from a man aged 35 to 55 in good health and CMV-seronegative.

For this clone: Relative to the germline gene, one junction end is altered; a read error may explain this. J is TRBJ1-1 and V is TRBV7-9; D gene unclear. Germline V gene sequence: CDR1 SEHNR, CDR2 FQNEAQ (reference sequence). CDR3 length equals 9 residues. The CDR3 DNA follows: TGTTCCAGCACCCCCGAGGCTTTCTTT. It yields the protein CSSTPEAFF. The variable domain in full, completed from reference TRBV7-9 and TRBJ1-1, reads DTGVSQNPRHKITKRGQNVTFRCDPISEHNRLYWYRQTLGQGPEFLTYFQNEAQLEKSRLLSDRFSAERPKGSFSTLEIQRTEQGDSAMYLCSSTPEAFFGQGTRLTVV.

The V gene is TRBV5-1, the J gene TRBJ2-7, with 8 bases matching TRBD1. Per the germline V gene, CDR1 is SGHRS and CDR2 is YFSETQ. V was pared by 4 bases and J by 2 bases, with 20 bases of the junction left unmatched. The CDR3 covers 19 residues. For the CDR3, the DNA is TGCGCCAGCAGCCCCGGAGGGGTGGTCGGGACAGGTAGTGCCTACGAGCAGTACTTC. It specifies CASSPGGVVGTGSAYEQYF.

The sample holds a few counts of this clone. The V call is TRBV5-6, the J call TRBJ2-3; TRBD2 is a possible D gene (6 bases). The CDR3 is 13 amino acids. Trimming took 2 bases from V and 4 from J, leaving 8 bases between them. Per the germline V gene, CDR1 is SGHDT and CDR2 is YYEEEE. The CDR3 sequence is CASSFGSSDTQYF. In nucleotides, the CDR3 is TGTGCCAGCAGCTTCGGGAGCTCAGATACGCAGTATTTT.

The chain has TRBV7-3 and TRBJ2-3; 8 nucleotides line up with TRBD1. This CDR3 has 16 residues. The germline gives CDR1 SGHTA, CDR2 FQGTGA. V was pared by 3 bases and J by 4 bases, with 9 bases of the junction left unmatched. The CDR3 region is CASSLGPQGASDTQYF. CDR3 nucleotide sequence: TGTGCCAGCAGCTTGGGGCCTCAGGGGGCTTCAGATACGCAGTATTTT. Combining the CDR3 with reference TRBV7-3 and TRBJ2-3 gives the whole variable domain GAGVSQTPSNKVTEKGKYVELRCDPISGHTALYWYRQSLGQGPEFLIYFQGTGAADDSGLPNDRFFAVRPEGSVSTLKIQRTERGDSAVYLCASSLGPQGASDTQYFGPGTRLTVL.

This rearrangement joins TRBV9 to TRBJ1-2, with D perhaps TRBD1 (5 bases). The ends were cut back, 2 bases at V and 0 bases at J, with 11 bases in the middle. This CDR3 is 15 amino acids long. Germline CDR1 is SGDLS and CDR2 is YYNGEE. CDR3 in DNA: TGTGCCAGCAGCGTTGGGGCCGGATCTAACTATGGCTACACCTTC. It specifies CASSVGAGSNYGYTF.

This clone was detected only once. V gene TRBV15 combines with J gene TRBJ2-5; 10 nucleotides agree with TRBD2. This CDR3 comprises 16 residues. Germline lookup yields CDR1 LNHNV and CDR2 YYDKDF (reference sequence). Trimming at V came to 3 bases and at J to 5 bases, leaving 9 bases not matched to a gene. The CDR3 spells CATSRRGLAGVETQYF. CDR3 bases: TGTGCCACCAGCAGGAGAGGGCTAGCGGGAGTGGAGACCCAGTACTTC.

The count of this clone is one. The chain recombines TRBV11-2 with TRBJ2-1, with D hard to call. Germline V CDR1 and CDR2: SGHAT, FQNNGV. The CDR3 is 11 residues long. V shed 5 bases and J shed 7 bases, with 6 bases lying between them. The CDR3 nucleotides are TGTGCCAGCAGCCCGACTAATGAGCAGTTCTTC. This translates into CASSPTNEQFF.

This chain joins TRBV9 and TRBJ1-1; 8 nucleotides agree with TRBD1. The CDR3 is 17 residues long. Per germline, CDR1 SGDLS and CDR2 YYNGEE. Trimming took 5 bases from V and 1 from J; bases not matched to a gene: 13. The CDR3 region is CASRKGLDRDQNTEAFF. The CDR3 coding sequence is TGTGCCAGCAGGAAGGGGTTGGACAGGGACCAGAACACTGAAGCTTTCTTT.

The chain employs TRBV28 and TRBJ1-2; the match to TRBD1 covers 8 bases. V lost 6 bases to trimming and J lost 5 bases; unmatched junction nucleotides: 14. Germline CDR1 and CDR2: MDHEN and SYDVKM. The CDR3 contains 16 residues. This chain's CDR3 is CASRRSDRGREYGYTF. The CDR3 nucleotides are TGTGCCAGCAGGAGATCCGACAGGGGAAGGGAATATGGCTACACCTTC.

This chain joins TRBV5-1 and TRBJ1-5; TRBD1 aligns across 9 bases. This CDR3 has 15 residues. V lost 0 bases to trimming and J lost 4 bases; unmatched junction nucleotides: 2. CDR1 SGHRS and CDR2 YFSETQ come from the germline V gene. The CDR3 loop is CASSLGGQGNQPQHF. The DNA of the CDR3 is TGCGCCAGCAGCTTGGGGGGACAGGGTAATCAGCCCCAGCATTTT.

The chain combines TRBV6-5 with TRBJ1-1; 8 nucleotides agree with TRBD1. The germline V gene has CDR1 MNHEY and CDR2 SVGAGI. This CDR3 is built from 15 residues. J was trimmed by 9 bases and V by 5 bases; bases with no gene match: 14. The CDR3 sequence: CASSGPRGPRPKAFF. DNA of the CDR3: TGTGCCAGCAGTGGACCCAGGGGGCCCAGGCCCAAAGCTTTCTTT.

This chain uses TRBV6-5 with TRBJ1-1; D gene uncertain. CDR1 is MNHEY, CDR2 SVGAGI, per germline. This CDR3 is built from 13 residues. Trimming removed 4 bases at V and 2 bases at J, with 8 bases between. CDR3 sequence (DNA): TGTGCCAGCAGTTCTCGTCCTAACACTGAAGCTTTCTTT. Translated: CASSSRPNTEAFF.

This chain joins TRBV4-1 and TRBJ2-3, with D possibly TRBD2 on 6 matching bases. This CDR3 is 16 amino acids long. Trimming removed 4 bases at V and 2 bases at J, with 16 bases between. Germline values: CDR1 MGHRA, CDR2 YSYEKL. The DNA for the CDR3 is TGCGCCAGCAGCCCAGAAAGGTGGGGGGACACAGATACGCAGTATTTT. This codes for CASSPERWGDTDTQYF.

The chain recombines TRBV6-5 with TRBJ2-7, with no clear D. The germline V and J ends were trimmed by 6 bases and 3 bases, with 3 bases remaining between them. The CDR3 runs to 10 residues. Germline assignment: CDR1 MNHEY and CDR2 SVGAGI. The chain's CDR3 is CASSLYEQYF. The CDR3 DNA sequence: TGTGCCAGCAGCCTCTACGAGCAGTACTTC.

The chain is built from TRBV30 and TRBJ2-1; 11 bases are shared with TRBD2. CDR1 and CDR2 (germline): GTSNPN, SVGIG (reference sequence). The J segment lost 10 bases and the V segment lost 1 base, leaving 3 bases of the junction unmatched. CDR3 length: 13 residues. The CDR3 DNA reads as TGTGCCTGGAGTGGGACTAGCGGGCAAGAGCAGTTCTTC. Encoded protein: CAWSGTSGQEQFF.

This clone was seen a few times. The J gene is TRBJ1-3, the V gene TRBV7-2; D not certain. V was cut by 1 base and J by 0 bases, with 10 bases left in between. This CDR3 has 16 amino acids. In germline, CDR1 is SGHTA, CDR2 FQGNSA. CDR3 residues: CASSLGRDSSGNTIYF. CDR3 DNA sequence: TGTGCCAGCAGCTTAGGCCGGGATTCCTCTGGAAACACCATATATTTT. The variable domain in full, completed from reference TRBV7-2 and TRBJ1-3, reads GAGVSQSPSNKVTEKGKDVELRCDPISGHTALYWYRQSLGQGLEFLIYFQGNSAPDKSGLPSDRFSAERTGGSVSTLTIQRTQQEDSAVYLCASSLGRDSSGNTIYFGEGSWLTVV.

The chain carries TRBV27 and TRBJ2-1; TRBD2 is a possible D gene (6 bases). Between the trimmed V and J ends, which lost 5 bases and 3 bases, there was a span of 14 bases. The CDR3 loop spans 15 amino acids. Germline V gene lookup returns CDR1 MNHEY and CDR2 SMNVEV (reference sequence). CDR3 loop: CASSISPEGYNEQFF. CDR3 nucleotide sequence: TGTGCCAGCAGTATTAGCCCGGAGGGCTACAATGAGCAGTTCTTC.